Listed below are T cell receptor beta chains from one sample, sequenced in a study of chemoradiotherapy in HPV16-positive cancers. The method was immunoSEQ multiplex PCR; TCRdb's version includes in-frame clones alone and lacks a portion of them. The profile shows about 7,800 clones, roughly two thirds of them singletons. This specimen was taken from a patient who underwent chemoradiotherapy. The source is a human donor with HPV-associated anogenital cancer. Both conserved end residues are part of each CDR3. D genes are given only for firm matches. Size values are once, few and many counts, or a class for expanded clones, and some rows have none.

cdr3_aa cdr3_nt v_call clone_size d_call j_call
CAWSVVAGSGNTIYF TGTGCCTGGAGTGTAGTGGCGGGCTCTGGAAACACCATATATTTT TRBV30 - - TRBJ1-3
CASGHAQGYEQYF TGCGCCAGCGGACACGCACAGGGATACGAGCAGTACTTC TRBV5-1 few - TRBJ2-7
CASSIGANQPQHF TGTGCCAGTAGTATAGGGGCCAATCAGCCCCAGCATTTT TRBV19 few - TRBJ1-5
CASSPMASGGNNEQFF TGTGCCAGCAGCCCCATGGCTAGCGGGGGGAACAATGAGCAGTTCTTC TRBV7-6 once TRBD2 TRBJ2-1
CASSHPSGELFF TGTGCCAGCAGCCACCCCTCTGGGGAGCTGTTTTTT TRBV7-2 - - TRBJ2-2
CASSVLSRGRNQPQHF TGTGCCAGTAGCGTCCTTAGTCGGGGGCGCAATCAGCCCCAGCATTTT TRBV19 - - TRBJ1-5
CASSFRTNEKLFF TGTGCCAGCAGTTTTCGGACTAATGAAAAACTGTTTTTT TRBV27 once - TRBJ1-4
CASSEVGTGFGNQPQHF TGTGCCAGCAGTGAAGTTGGGACAGGGTTTGGCAATCAGCCCCAGCATTTT TRBV2 - TRBD1 TRBJ1-5
CASSQVWGKETQYF TGTGCCAGCAGCCAAGTATGGGGCAAAGAGACCCAGTACTTC TRBV14 - - TRBJ2-5
CASSVADRPRKTQYF TGTGCCAGCAGCGTAGCTGACAGGCCGAGGAAGACCCAGTACTTC TRBV9 - - TRBJ2-5
CASSHTGSGNTIYF TGTGCCAGCAGCCATACAGGCTCTGGAAACACCATATATTTT TRBV13 - - TRBJ1-3
CASSLNEKLFF TGTGCCAGCAGCTTAAATGAAAAACTGTTTTTT TRBV5-6 - - TRBJ1-4
CASAPPGQGGELFF TGTGCCAGCGCACCACCCGGACAGGGCGGGGAGCTGTTTTTT TRBV28 - TRBD1 TRBJ2-2
CASSLSNNRGDIQYF TGTGCCAGCAGCTTGAGTAATAACAGGGGTGACATTCAGTACTTC TRBV7-9 - TRBD1 TRBJ2-4
CASSVGLISGNTIYF TGTGCCAGCAGCGTAGGCCTTATCTCTGGAAACACCATATATTTT TRBV9 - - TRBJ1-3
CASSQPQRGLAGELFF TGCGCCAGCAGCCAACCCCAGAGAGGCTTGGCCGGGGAGCTGTTTTTT TRBV4-1 - - TRBJ2-2
CASSLIGGANTGELFF TGCGCCAGCAGCTTGATCGGGGGGGCGAACACCGGGGAGCTGTTTTTT TRBV5-1 - TRBD2 TRBJ2-2
CASRRTGQTGYGYTF TGTGCCAGCAGGAGGACAGGCCAAACTGGGTATGGCTACACCTTC TRBV5-5 few TRBD1 TRBJ1-2
CASNEVNQPETQYF TGTGCCAGCAATGAAGTCAACCAACCGGAGACCCAGTACTTC TRBV28 - - TRBJ2-5
CATTRQGRGANVLTF TGTGCCACCACCCGTCAGGGTCGGGGGGCCAACGTCCTGACTTTC TRBV15 - - TRBJ2-6
CASSQGQSPSRGYTF TGCGCCAGCAGCCAAGGGCAAAGTCCATCTAGGGGCTACACCTTC TRBV4-1 few - TRBJ1-2
CASSVQGMDGYTF TGTGCCAGCAGTGTTCAGGGTATGGATGGCTACACCTTC TRBV6-1 few - TRBJ1-2